This T cell receptor beta chain was recorded in a study of identical twins. On this clonotype itself: The antigen is undetermined.

Findings and limits, study-wide: The conclusions drew on cross-sectional statistical analysis instead of tracking the same donors. Cord blood's abundant beta clonotypes had fewer insertions, unlike memory repertoires.

TCRdb ran MiXCR on the 5' RACE reads and lists one entry per CDR3 protein. The data hold approximately 470,000 distinct CDR3 sequences, with around 14% observed a single time. The length of the CDR3 is 14 residues. Germline V CDR1 and CDR2: LGHDT, YNNKEL (reference sequence). The V and J ends lost 2 bases and 4 bases respectively, with 11 bases between them. The data also belong to a second study, concerning yellow fever vaccine responses in identical twins.

This sequence originates from a woman aged 18-35 years in good health. The source material was CD4+ T cells sorted from blood. The chain has TRBV3-1 and TRBJ2-5; perhaps TRBD1 as D (5 bases). The CDR3 spells CASSQPGMGETQYF. DNA for the CDR3: TGTGCCAGCAGCCAACCAGGGATGGGAGAGACCCAGTACTTC.